This entry features one T cell receptor beta chain sequence. Its specificity is not known. Individual cDNA molecules received unique molecular identifiers during library preparation. TCRdb reprocessed the 5' RACE reads via MiXCR and lists one record per CDR3 protein. The table shows 100,000 to 120,000 distinct CDR3 sequences, with around 13% occurring only once. Germline-derived CDR1 and CDR2 are SNHLY and FYNNEI. The CDR3 extends over 14 amino acids. J was trimmed by 3 bases and V by 7 bases; bases with no gene match: 7. This record comes from a study of early T cells in non-severe SARS-CoV-2 infection. General study points: Clonotype matching in VDJdb favored anti-spike CD8 responses and did not capture private and CD4 specificities.

The chain couples TRBV2 to TRBJ2-7; TRBD1 aligns across 9 bases. The source of this sequence is an adult who was a healthcare worker with PCR-confirmed SARS-CoV-2 infection or an uninfected control (not recorded which). Specimen: whole blood, collected at baseline. The CDR3 region has the DNA TGTGCCAGCAAACCGGGACAGGGAGTCTACGAGCAGTACTTC. It specifies CASKPGQGVYEQYF.